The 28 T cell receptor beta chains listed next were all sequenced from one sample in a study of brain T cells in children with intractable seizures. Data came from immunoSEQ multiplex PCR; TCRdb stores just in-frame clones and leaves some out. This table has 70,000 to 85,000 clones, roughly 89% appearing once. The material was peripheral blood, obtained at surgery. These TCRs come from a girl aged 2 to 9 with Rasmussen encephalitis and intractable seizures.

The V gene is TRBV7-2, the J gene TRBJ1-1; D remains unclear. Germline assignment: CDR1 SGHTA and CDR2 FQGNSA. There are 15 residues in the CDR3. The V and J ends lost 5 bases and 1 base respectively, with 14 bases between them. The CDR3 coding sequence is TGTGCCAGCAGCCTGGGAGGTCGACGGAACACTGAAGCTTTCTTT. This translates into CASSLGGRRNTEAFF.

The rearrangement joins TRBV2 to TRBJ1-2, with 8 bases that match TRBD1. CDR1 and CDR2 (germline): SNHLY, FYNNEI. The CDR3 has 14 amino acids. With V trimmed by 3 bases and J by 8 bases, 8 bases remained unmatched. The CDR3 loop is CASSERQGAPGYTF. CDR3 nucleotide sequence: TGTGCCAGCAGTGAGAGGCAGGGGGCGCCCGGCTACACCTTC. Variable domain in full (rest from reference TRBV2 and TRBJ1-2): EPEVTQTPSHQVTQMGQEVILRCVPISNHLYFYWYRQILGQKVEFLVSFYNNEISEKSEIFDDQFSVERPDGSNFTLKIRSTKLEDSAMYFCASSERQGAPGYTFGSGTRLTVV.

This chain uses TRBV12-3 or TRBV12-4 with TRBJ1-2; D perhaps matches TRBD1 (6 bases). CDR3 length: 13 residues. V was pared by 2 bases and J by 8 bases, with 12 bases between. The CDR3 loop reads CASSLMGARGYTF. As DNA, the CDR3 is TGTGCCAGCAGTTTAATGGGGGCGCGGGGCTACACCTTC.

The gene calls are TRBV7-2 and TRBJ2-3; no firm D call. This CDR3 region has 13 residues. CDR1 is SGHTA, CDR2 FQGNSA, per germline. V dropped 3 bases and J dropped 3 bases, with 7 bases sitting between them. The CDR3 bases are TGTGCCAGCAGCTTCCTAATTACAGATACGCAGTATTTT. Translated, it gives CASSFLITDTQYF. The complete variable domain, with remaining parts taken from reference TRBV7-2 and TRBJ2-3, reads GAGVSQSPSNKVTEKGKDVELRCDPISGHTALYWYRQSLGQGLEFLIYFQGNSAPDKSGLPSDRFSAERTGGSVSTLTIQRTQQEDSAVYLCASSFLITDTQYFGPGTRLTVL.

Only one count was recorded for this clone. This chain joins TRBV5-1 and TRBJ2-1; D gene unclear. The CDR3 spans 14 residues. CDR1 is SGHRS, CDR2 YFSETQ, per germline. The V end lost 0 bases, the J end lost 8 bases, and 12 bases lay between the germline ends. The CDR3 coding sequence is TGCGCCAGCAGCTTGGCCGTTGTCTGGGATGAGCAGTTCTTC. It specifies CASSLAVVWDEQFF.

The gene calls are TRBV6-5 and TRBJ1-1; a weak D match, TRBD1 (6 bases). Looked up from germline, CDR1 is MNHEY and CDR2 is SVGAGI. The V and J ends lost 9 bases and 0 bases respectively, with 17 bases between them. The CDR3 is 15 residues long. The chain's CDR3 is CASQGRWPLNTEAFF. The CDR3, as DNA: TGTGCCAGTCAGGGGAGGTGGCCACTGAACACTGAAGCTTTCTTT.

CDR3 coding DNA: TGCGCCAGCAGAGAAGAAGGTATTCTTAACTATGGCTACACCTTC. Residues: CASREEGILNYGYTF. The chain couples TRBV4-1 to TRBJ1-2; D is ambiguous. Trimming took 6 bases from V and 1 from J, leaving 15 bases between them. CDR3 length: 15 residues. Germline V gene data show CDR1 as MGHRA and CDR2 as YSYEKL.

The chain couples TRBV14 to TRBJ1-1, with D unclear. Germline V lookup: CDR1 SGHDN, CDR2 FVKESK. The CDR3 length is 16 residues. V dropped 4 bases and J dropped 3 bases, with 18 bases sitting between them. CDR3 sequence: CASSPRPRGFDTEAFF. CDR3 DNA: TGTGCCAGCAGCCCCAGGCCCAGAGGCTTTGACACTGAAGCTTTCTTT.

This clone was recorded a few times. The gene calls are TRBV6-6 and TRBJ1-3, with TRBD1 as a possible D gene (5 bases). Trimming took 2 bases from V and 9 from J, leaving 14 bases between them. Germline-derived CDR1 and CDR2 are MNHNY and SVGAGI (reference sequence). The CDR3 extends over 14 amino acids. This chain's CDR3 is CASSYDRARGTIYF. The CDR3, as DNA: TGTGCCAGCAGTTACGATAGGGCAAGGGGCACCATATATTTT.

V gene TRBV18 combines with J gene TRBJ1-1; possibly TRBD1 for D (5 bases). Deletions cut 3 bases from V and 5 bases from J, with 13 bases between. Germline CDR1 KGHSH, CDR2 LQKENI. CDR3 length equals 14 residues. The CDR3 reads CASSPILTETEAFF. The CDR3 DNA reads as TGTGCCAGCTCACCGATCTTGACAGAAACTGAAGCTTTCTTT.

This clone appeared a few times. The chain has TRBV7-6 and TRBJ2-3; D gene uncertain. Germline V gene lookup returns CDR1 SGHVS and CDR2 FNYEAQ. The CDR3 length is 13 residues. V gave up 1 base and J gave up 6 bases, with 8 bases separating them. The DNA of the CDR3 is TGTGCCAGCAGCTTAGAGGCAGGCGATACGCAGTATTTT. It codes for CASSLEAGDTQYF.

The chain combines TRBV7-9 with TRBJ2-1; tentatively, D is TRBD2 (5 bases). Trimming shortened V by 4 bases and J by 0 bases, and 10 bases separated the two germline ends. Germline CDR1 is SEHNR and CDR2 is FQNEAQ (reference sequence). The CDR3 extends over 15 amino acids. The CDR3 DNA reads TGTGCCAGCAGCTCCAGCGGAGTCTCCTACAATGAGCAGTTCTTC. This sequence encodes CASSSSGVSYNEQFF.

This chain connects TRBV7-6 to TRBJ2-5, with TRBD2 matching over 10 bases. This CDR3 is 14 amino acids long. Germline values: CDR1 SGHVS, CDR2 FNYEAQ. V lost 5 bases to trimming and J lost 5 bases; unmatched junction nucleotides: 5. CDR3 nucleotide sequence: TGTGCCAGCAGCGGGACTAGCGTGGGCGAGACCCAGTACTTC. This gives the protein CASSGTSVGETQYF.

This CDR3 reads CASGTGALYEQYF. The CDR3 DNA is TGTGCCAGCGGGACAGGGGCCCTCTACGAGCAGTACTTC. The J gene is TRBJ2-7, the V gene TRBV12-3 or TRBV12-4, with 10 positions matching TRBD1. V trimming: 8 bases; J trimming: 3 bases; junction bases outside the gene matches: 4. The CDR3 length is 13 residues.

The CDR3 region has the DNA TGTGCCAGCAGTGACTCGGCAGGGGGGAGCTCTGGGGCCAACGTCCTGACTTTC. Protein sequence: CASSDSAGGSSGANVLTF. The chain uses TRBV6-4 and TRBJ2-6; tentative D call: TRBD1 (7 bases). Between the trimmed V and J ends, which lost 0 bases and 0 bases, there was a span of 12 bases. The CDR3 totals 18 residues. Germline CDR1 MRHNA, CDR2 SNTAGT.

The CDR3 coding sequence is TGTGCCAGCCGGGACAGGGTCTATGGCTACACCTTC. Amino acids: CASRDRVYGYTF. The chain has TRBV2 and TRBJ1-2; 9 nucleotides align to TRBD1. The V gene end was trimmed by 8 bases and the J gene end by 4 bases; junction bases not matched to a gene: 2. Germline CDR1 SNHLY, CDR2 FYNNEI. CDR3 length: 12 residues.

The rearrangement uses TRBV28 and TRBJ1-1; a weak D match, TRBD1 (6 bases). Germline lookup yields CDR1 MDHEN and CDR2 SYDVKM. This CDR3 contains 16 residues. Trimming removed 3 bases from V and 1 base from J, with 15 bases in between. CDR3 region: CASSFSRDISNTEAFF. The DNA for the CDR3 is TGTGCCAGCAGTTTCAGCCGGGACATTTCGAACACTGAAGCTTTCTTT.

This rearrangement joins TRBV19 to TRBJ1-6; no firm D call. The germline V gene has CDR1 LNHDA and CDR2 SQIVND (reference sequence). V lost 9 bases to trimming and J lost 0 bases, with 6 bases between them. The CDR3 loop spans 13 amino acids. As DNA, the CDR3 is TGTGCCAGCCGGGACTCCTATAATTCACCCCTCCACTTT. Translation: CASRDSYNSPLHF.

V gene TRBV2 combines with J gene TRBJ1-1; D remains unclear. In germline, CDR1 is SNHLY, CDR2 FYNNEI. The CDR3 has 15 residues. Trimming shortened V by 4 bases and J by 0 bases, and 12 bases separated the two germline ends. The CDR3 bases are TGTGCCAGCAGTGGGCGGGGAGCTATGAACACTGAAGCTTTCTTT. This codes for CASSGRGAMNTEAFF.

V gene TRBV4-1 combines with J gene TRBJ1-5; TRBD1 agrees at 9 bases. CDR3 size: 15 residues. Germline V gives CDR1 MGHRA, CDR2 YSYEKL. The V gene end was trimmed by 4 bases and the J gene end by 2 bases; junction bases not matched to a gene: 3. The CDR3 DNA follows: TGCGCCAGCAGCCGAGACAGGGGGGGCAATCAGCCCCAGCATTTT. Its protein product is CASSRDRGGNQPQHF.

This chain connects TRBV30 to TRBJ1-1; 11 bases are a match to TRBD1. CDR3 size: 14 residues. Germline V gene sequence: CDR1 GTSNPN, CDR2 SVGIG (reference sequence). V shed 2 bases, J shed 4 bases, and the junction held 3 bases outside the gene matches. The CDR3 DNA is TGTGCCTGGAGTTGGGGACAGGGGGGCACTGAAGCTTTCTTT. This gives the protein CAWSWGQGGTEAFF.

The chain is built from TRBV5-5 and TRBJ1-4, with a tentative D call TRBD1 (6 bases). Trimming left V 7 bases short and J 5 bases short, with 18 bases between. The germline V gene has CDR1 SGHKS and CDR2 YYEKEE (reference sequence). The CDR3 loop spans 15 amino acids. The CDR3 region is CASHVQGGTNEKLFF. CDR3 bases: TGTGCCAGCCACGTACAGGGAGGGACGAATGAAAAACTGTTTTTT.

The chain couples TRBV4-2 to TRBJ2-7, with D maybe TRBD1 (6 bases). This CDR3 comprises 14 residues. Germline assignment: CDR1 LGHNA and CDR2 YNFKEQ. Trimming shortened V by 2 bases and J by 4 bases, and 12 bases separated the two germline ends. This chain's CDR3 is CASSQLTGFYEQYF. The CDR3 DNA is TGTGCCAGCAGCCAATTAACAGGGTTTTACGAGCAGTACTTC.

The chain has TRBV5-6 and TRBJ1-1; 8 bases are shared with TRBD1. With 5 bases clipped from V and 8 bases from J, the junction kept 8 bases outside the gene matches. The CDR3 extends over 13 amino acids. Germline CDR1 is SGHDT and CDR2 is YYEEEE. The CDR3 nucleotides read TGTGCCAGCAGAAGCGGACAGGGTTCGGAAGCTTTCTTT. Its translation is CASRSGQGSEAFF. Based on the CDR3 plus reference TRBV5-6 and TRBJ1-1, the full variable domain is DAGVTQSPTHLIKTRGQQVTLRCSPKSGHDTVSWYQQALGQGPQFIFQYYEEEERQRGNFPDRFSGHQFPNYSSELNVNALLLGDSALYLCASRSGQGSEAFFGQGTRLTVV.

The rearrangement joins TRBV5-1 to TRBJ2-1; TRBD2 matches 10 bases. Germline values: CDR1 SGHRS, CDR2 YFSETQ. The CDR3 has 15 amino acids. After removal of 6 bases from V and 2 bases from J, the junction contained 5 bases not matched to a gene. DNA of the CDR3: TGCGCCAGCAACGCTGGGACTAGCGCCTACAATGAGCAGTTCTTC. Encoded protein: CASNAGTSAYNEQFF.

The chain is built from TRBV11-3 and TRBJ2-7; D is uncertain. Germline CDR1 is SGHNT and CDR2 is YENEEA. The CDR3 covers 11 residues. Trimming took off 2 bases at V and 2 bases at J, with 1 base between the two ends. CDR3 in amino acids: CASSLTYEQYF. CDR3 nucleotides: TGTGCCAGCAGCTTAACCTACGAGCAGTACTTC.

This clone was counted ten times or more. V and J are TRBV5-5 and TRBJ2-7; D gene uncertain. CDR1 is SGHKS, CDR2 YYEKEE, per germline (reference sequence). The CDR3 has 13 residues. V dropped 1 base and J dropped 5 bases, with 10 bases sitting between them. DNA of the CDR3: TGTGCCAGCAGCTTGCCTGGGAAGGACGAGCAGTACTTC. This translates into CASSLPGKDEQYF.

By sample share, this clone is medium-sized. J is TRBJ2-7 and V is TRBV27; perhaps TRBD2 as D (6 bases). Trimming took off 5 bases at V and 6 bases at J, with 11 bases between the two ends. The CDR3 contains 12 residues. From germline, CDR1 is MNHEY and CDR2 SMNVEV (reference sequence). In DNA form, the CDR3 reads TGTGCCAGCAGTGGGGACTGGGTCGAGCAGTACTTC. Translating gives CASSGDWVEQYF.